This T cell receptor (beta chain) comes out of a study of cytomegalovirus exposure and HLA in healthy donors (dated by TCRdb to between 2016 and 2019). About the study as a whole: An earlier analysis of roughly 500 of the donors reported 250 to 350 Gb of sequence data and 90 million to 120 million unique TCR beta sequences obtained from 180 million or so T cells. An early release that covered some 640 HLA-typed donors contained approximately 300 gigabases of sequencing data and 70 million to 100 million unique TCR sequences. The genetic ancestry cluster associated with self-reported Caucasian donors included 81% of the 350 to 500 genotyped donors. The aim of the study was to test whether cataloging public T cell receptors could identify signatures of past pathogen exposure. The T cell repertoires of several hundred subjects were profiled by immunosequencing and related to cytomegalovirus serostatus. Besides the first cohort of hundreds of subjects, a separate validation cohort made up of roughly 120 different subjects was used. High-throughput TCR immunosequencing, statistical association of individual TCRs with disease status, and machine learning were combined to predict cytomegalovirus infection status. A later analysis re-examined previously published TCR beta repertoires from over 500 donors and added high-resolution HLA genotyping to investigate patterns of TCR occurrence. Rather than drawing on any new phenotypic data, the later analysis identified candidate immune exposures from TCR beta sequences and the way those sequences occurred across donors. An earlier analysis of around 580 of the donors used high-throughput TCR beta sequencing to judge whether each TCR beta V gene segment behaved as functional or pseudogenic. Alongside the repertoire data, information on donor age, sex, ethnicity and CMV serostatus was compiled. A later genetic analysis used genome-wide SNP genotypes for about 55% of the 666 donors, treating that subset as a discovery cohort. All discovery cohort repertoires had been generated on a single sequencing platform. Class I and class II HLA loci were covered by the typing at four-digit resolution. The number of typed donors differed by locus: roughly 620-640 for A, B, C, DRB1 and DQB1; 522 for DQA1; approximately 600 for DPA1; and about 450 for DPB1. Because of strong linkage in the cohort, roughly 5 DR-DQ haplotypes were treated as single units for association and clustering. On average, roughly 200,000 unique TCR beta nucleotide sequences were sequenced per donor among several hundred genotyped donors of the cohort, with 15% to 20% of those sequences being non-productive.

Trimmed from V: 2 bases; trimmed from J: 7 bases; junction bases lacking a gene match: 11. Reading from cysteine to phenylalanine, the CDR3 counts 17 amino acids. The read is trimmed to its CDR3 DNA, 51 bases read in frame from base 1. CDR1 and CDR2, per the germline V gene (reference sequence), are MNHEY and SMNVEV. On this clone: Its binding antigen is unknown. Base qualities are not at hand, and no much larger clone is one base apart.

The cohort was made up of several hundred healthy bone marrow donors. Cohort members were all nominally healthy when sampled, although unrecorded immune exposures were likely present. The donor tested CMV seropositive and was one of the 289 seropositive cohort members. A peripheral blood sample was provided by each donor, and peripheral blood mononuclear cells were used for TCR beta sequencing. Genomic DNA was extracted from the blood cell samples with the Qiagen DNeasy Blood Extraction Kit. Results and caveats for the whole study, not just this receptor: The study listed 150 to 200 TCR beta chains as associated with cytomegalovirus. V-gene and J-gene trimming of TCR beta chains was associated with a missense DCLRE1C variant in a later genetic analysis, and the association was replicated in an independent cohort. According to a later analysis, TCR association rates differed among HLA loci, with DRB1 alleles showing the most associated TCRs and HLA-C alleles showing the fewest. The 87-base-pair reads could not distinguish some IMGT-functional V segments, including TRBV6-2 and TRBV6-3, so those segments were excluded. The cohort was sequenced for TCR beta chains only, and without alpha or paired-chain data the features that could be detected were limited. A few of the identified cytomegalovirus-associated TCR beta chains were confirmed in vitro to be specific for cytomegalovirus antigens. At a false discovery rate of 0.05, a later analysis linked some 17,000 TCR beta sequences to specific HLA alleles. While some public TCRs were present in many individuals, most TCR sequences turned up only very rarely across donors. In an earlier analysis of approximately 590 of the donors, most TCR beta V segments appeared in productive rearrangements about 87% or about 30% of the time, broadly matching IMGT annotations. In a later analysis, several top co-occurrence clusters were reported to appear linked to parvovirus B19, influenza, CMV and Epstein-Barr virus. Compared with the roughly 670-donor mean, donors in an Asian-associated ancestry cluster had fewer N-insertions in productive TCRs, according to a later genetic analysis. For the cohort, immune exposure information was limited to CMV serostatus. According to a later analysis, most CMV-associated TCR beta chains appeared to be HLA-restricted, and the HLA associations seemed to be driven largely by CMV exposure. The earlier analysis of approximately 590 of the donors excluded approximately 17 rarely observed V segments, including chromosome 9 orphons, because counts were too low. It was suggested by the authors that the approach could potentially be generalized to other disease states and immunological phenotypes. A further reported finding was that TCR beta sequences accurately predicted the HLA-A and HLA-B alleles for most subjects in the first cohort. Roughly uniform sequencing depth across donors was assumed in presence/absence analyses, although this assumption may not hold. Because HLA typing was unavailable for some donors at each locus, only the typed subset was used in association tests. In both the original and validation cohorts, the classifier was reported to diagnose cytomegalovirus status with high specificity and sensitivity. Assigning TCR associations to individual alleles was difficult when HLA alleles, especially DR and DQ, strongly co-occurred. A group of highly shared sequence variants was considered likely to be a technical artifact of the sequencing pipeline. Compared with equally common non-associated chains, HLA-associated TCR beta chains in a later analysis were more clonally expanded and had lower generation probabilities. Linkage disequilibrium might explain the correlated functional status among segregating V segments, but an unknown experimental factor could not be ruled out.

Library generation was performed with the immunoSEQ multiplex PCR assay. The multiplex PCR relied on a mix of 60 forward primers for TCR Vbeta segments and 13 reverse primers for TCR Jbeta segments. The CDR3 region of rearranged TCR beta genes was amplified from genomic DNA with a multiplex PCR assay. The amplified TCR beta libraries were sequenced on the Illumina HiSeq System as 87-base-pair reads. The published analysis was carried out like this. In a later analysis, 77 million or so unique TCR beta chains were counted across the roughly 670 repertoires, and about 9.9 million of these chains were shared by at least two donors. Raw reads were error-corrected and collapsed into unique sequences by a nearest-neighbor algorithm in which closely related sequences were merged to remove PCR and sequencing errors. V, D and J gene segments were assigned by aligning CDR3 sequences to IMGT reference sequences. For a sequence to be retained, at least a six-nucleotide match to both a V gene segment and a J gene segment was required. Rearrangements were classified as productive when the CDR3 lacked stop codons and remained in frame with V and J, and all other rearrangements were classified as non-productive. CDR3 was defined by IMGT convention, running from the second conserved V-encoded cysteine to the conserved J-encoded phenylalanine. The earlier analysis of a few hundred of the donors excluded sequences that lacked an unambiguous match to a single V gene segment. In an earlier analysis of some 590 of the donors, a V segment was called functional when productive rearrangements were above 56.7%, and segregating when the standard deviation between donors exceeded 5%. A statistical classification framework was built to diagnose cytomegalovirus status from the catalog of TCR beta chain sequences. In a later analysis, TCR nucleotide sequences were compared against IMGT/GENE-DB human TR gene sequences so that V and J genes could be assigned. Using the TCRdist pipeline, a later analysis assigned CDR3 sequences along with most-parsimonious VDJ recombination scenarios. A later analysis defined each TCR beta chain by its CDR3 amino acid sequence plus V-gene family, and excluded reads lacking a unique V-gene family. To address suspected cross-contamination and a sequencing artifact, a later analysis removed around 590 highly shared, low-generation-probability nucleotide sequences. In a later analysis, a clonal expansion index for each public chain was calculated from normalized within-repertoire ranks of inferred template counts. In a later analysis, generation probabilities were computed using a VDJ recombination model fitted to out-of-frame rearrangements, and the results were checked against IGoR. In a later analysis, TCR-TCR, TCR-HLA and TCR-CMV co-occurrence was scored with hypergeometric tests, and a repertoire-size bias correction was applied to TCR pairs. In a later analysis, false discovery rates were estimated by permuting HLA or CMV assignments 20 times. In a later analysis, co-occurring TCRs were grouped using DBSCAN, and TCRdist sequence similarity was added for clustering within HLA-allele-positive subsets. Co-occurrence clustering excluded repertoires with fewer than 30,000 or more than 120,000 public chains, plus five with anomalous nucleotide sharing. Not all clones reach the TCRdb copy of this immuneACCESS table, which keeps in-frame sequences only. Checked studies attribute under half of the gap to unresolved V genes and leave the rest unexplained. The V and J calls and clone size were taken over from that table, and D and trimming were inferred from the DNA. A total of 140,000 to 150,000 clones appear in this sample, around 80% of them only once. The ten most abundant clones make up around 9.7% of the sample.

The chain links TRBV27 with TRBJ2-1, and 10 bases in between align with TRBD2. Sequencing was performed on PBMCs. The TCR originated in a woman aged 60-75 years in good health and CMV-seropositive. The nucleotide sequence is TGTGCCAGCAGTTTAAGGGGGGAGCGGGGGGGTGATAATGAGCAGTTCTTC. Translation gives CASSLRGERGGDNEQFF.